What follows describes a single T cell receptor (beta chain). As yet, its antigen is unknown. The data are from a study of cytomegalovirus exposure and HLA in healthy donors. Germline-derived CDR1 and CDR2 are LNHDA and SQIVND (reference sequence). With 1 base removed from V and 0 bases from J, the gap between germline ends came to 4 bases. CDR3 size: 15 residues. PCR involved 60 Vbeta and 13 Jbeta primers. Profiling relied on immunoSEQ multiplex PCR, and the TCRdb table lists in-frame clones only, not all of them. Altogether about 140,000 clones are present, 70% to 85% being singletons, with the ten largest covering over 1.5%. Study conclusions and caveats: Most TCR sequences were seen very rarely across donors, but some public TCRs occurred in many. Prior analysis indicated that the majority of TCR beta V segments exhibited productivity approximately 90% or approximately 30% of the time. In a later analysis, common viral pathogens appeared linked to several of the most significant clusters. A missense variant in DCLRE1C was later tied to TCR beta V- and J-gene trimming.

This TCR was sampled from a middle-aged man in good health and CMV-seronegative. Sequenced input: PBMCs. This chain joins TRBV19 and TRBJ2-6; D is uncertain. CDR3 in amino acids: CASSIASSGANVLTF. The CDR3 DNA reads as TGTGCCAGTAGTATAGCGAGCTCTGGGGCCAACGTCCTGACTTTC.